This section outlines one T cell receptor beta chain sequence together with its context. As yet, its antigen is unknown. Some clones are missing from TCRdb's copy, which holds only in-frame ones; the method was immunoSEQ multiplex PCR. Of just over 60,000 clones in the sample, roughly 88% were seen once. The data were taken from a study of PD-1 blockade in classical Hodgkin lymphoma. General study results and limits: Unlike CD8+ TCR diversity, which did not rise significantly by C4D1, CD4+ TCR diversity did. Patients were excluded if nivolumab began under 1 year after ASCT (the autologous transplant). Baseline TCR diversity was reportedly lower in newly diagnosed patients than in healthy donors. It was reported as lower still in relapsed/refractory patients.

This CDR3 contains 14 residues. CDR1 and CDR2 (germline): MNHEY, SVGAGI. V lost 6 bases and J lost 5; bases outside the gene matches: 7. Relapse was seen in all patients after autologous stem cell transplantation, and brentuximab vedotin exposure was variable. Classifying best responses yielded complete response, partial response or progressive disease. The genes are TRBV6-5 and TRBJ2-1; 7 nucleotides align to TRBD1. The sequence was collected from a human donor with classical Hodgkin lymphoma. This material consisted of peripheral blood mononuclear cells (PBMCs), taken at baseline. For the CDR3, the DNA is TGTGCCAGCAGCCCCGACAGGGTTAACAATGAGCAGTTCTTC. It translates to CASSPDRVNNEQFF.